What follows are 29 T cell receptor beta chains derived from one specimen sequenced in a study of blood T cell repertoires in COVID-19. Sequencing was performed with immunoSEQ multiplex PCR; in TCRdb, only in-frame clones are kept and a portion is missing. Here the sample spans around 300,000 clones, just under 85% being singletons. The specimen sequenced was peripheral blood. The receptors were gathered from a woman between 45 and 60 years old with active or convalescent COVID-19.

The CDR3 sequence is CASRTFGGGEAFF. The CDR3 DNA is TGCGCCAGCAGGACATTTGGGGGAGGTGAAGCTTTCTTT. The V and J genes are TRBV10-2 and TRBJ1-1; D may be TRBD1 (5 bases). The CDR3 spans 13 residues. V was cut by 6 bases and J by 7 bases, with 15 bases left in between. CDR1 and CDR2 (germline): WSHSY, SAAADI.

The chain recombines TRBV10-3 with TRBJ2-4; 11 positions agree with TRBD2. This CDR3 contains 14 residues. The germline CDR1 and CDR2 sequences are ENHRY and SYGVKD. Trimming cost V 10 bases and J 0 bases; bases outside gene matches: 2. For the CDR3, the DNA is TGTGCCACGGGGACTAGCGGAGCCAAAAACATTCAGTACTTC. This sequence encodes CATGTSGAKNIQYF.

The V call is TRBV4-2, the J call TRBJ2-1; 9 bases are a match to TRBD2. J gave up 2 bases and V 1 base, and 3 bases lay outside the gene matches. The V gene's germline CDR1 is LGHNA and CDR2 YNFKEQ. The CDR3 length is 16 residues. The CDR3 spells CASSQGPSGTYNEQFF. The CDR3 nucleotides read TGTGCCAGCAGCCAAGGGCCTAGCGGGACCTACAATGAGCAGTTCTTC.

The gene calls are TRBV5-1 and TRBJ2-1, with 13 nucleotides matching TRBD2. The germline CDR1 and CDR2 sequences are SGHRS and YFSETQ. Unmatched junction bases numbered 3, after V lost 3 bases and J lost 3 bases. This CDR3 is 16 amino acids long. The CDR3 sequence is CASSWGLAGHYNEQFF. The CDR3 DNA follows: TGCGCCAGCAGCTGGGGACTAGCGGGACACTACAATGAGCAGTTCTTC.

The rearrangement joins TRBV4-1 to TRBJ2-1, with 7 bases aligning to TRBD2. Germline V gene lookup returns CDR1 MGHRA and CDR2 YSYEKL. CDR3 length: 15 residues. J lost 3 bases, V lost 4 bases, and 6 bases had no gene match. In DNA, the CDR3 is TGCGCCAGCAGCCTCCAAAGCGGGGACTACAATGAGCAGTTCTTC. It specifies CASSLQSGDYNEQFF.

This chain links TRBV3-1 (or the pseudogene TRBV3-2) with TRBJ1-6; 7 positions agree with TRBD1. This CDR3 spans 15 amino acids. Germline-derived CDR1 and CDR2 are LGHDT and YNNKEL (reference sequence). V lost 9 bases and J lost 7; bases outside the gene matches: 12. Here the CDR3 reads CASEGRGDTNSPLHF. Written as DNA, the CDR3 is TGTGCCAGTGAGGGCAGGGGGGATACAAATTCACCCCTCCACTTT.

The J gene is TRBJ2-2, the V gene TRBV18, with TRBD2 identical over 15 bases. This CDR3 has 17 amino acids. V shed 3 bases, J shed 4 bases, and the junction held 3 bases outside the gene matches. Looked up from germline, CDR1 is KGHSH and CDR2 is LQKENI. The CDR3 nucleotides are TGTGCCAGCTCACCGCCGGGACTAGCGGGAGGCACCGGGGAGCTGTTTTTT. This sequence encodes CASSPPGLAGGTGELFF.

The V gene is TRBV19, the J gene TRBJ1-1; 8 bases are shared with TRBD1. The trim removed 3 bases at V and 10 bases at J, leaving 4 bases unmatched. In germline, CDR1 is LNHDA, CDR2 SQIVND (reference sequence). The CDR3 length is 12 residues. The chain's CDR3 is CASSINRGSAFF. CDR3 coding DNA: TGTGCCAGTAGTATCAACAGGGGGTCAGCTTTCTTT.

This clone occurred once. The chain links TRBV3-1 (or the pseudogene TRBV3-2) to TRBJ1-1; D not resolved. The CDR3 sequence is 14 residues long. V gave up 4 bases and J gave up 6 bases, with 15 bases separating them. Germline V gene lookup returns CDR1 LGHDT and CDR2 YNNKEL (reference sequence). CDR3 sequence reads: CASSPSPSSAEAFF. Here the CDR3 DNA reads TGTGCCAGCAGCCCCTCCCCTTCCTCCGCTGAAGCTTTCTTT.

This clone was counted once. The chain joins TRBV5-1 to TRBJ2-6; D uncertain. Germline assignment: CDR1 SGHRS and CDR2 YFSETQ. V gave up 1 base and J gave up 3 bases, with 2 bases separating them. The CDR3 covers 13 residues. CDR3 coding DNA: TGCGCCAGCAGCTTGCTTGGGGCCAACGTCCTGACTTTC. Amino acid sequence: CASSLLGANVLTF.

The J gene is TRBJ1-1, the V gene TRBV28; D is unclear. The length of the CDR3 is 13 residues. Trimming removed 2 bases at V and 5 bases at J, with 9 bases between. Per germline, CDR1 MDHEN and CDR2 SYDVKM. CDR3 sequence: CASSLGRVTEAFF. The CDR3 nucleotides are TGTGCCAGCAGTTTAGGGAGGGTAACTGAAGCTTTCTTT. The entire variable domain, with the rest obtained from reference TRBV28 and TRBJ1-1, is as follows: DVKVTQSSRYLVKRTGEKVFLECVQDMDHENMFWYRQDPGLGLRLIYFSYDVKMKEKGDIPEGYSVSREKKERFSLILESASTNQTSMYLCASSLGRVTEAFFGQGTRLTVV.

This clone was picked up a small number of times. The genes are TRBV19 and TRBJ1-2; a possible D gene is TRBD1 (6 bases). The CDR3 consists of 14 residues. Trimming took 5 bases from V and 4 from J, leaving 14 bases between them. Per the germline V gene, CDR1 is LNHDA and CDR2 is SQIVND (reference sequence). The CDR3 loop reads CASSVKQGFYGYTF. The CDR3 region has the DNA TGTGCCAGTAGTGTAAAACAGGGATTCTATGGCTACACCTTC.

V usage is TRBV12-3 or TRBV12-4 and J usage is TRBJ2-7; 7 bases fit TRBD1. V shed 5 bases, J shed 6 bases, and the junction held 1 base outside the gene matches. This CDR3 is built from 11 residues. The CDR3 DNA reads as TGTGCCAGCAGTGACAGGGCCGAGCAGTACTTC. Its translation is CASSDRAEQYF.

V and J are TRBV27 and TRBJ1-5; the D gene is possibly TRBD1 (5 bases). The CDR3 loop spans 15 amino acids. V was cut by 4 bases and J by 4 bases, with 14 bases left in between. The germline gives CDR1 MNHEY, CDR2 SMNVEV (reference sequence). The CDR3 coding sequence is TGTGCCAGCAGTTGGGACTCTTTTTCAAATCAGCCCCAGCATTTT. It specifies CASSWDSFSNQPQHF.

V gene TRBV28 combines with J gene TRBJ2-4; the match to TRBD1 covers 8 bases. The CDR3 totals 15 residues. CDR1 is MDHEN and CDR2 is SYDVKM in the germline V gene. J was trimmed by 0 bases and V by 5 bases; bases with no gene match: 3. This CDR3 reads CASSRTGSAKNIQYF. The CDR3 DNA is TGTGCCAGCAGTCGGACAGGGTCAGCCAAAAACATTCAGTACTTC.

The V gene is TRBV5-5, the J gene TRBJ1-1; the D gene is possibly TRBD1 (6 bases). Trimming took off 0 bases at V and 0 bases at J, with 15 bases between the two ends. The V gene's germline CDR1 is SGHKS and CDR2 YYEKEE (reference sequence). This CDR3 spans 17 amino acids. This CDR3 reads CASSLEGTYPLNTEAFF. CDR3 sequence (DNA): TGTGCCAGCAGCTTGGAGGGGACATACCCCTTGAACACTGAAGCTTTCTTT.

The chain recombines TRBV5-1 with TRBJ2-5; 14 bases line up with TRBD2. The germline gives CDR1 SGHRS, CDR2 YFSETQ. The CDR3 is 17 residues long. The trim removed 0 bases at V and 5 bases at J, leaving 6 bases unmatched. CDR3 DNA: TGCGCCAGCAGCTTGGGGACTAGCGGGAGGTTACGGGAGACCCAGTACTTC. Translation: CASSLGTSGRLRETQYF.

This CDR3 is CASSQVVFGTGTNTGELFF. As DNA, the CDR3 is TGCGCCAGCAGCCAAGTCGTATTTGGGACAGGGACTAACACCGGGGAGCTGTTTTTT. This rearrangement joins TRBV4-1 to TRBJ2-2, with TRBD1 matching 9 bases. In germline, CDR1 is MGHRA, CDR2 YSYEKL. The CDR3 sequence is 19 residues long. J lost 2 bases, V lost 1 base, and 11 bases had no gene match.

This clone was counted between two and nine times. V and J are TRBV6-5 and TRBJ1-1; D is unclear. CDR3 length: 13 amino acids. CDR1 and CDR2 (germline): MNHEY, SVGAGI. Trimming cost V 6 bases and J 0 bases, with 8 bases left between them. CDR3 in DNA: TGTGCCAGCAGCTCCTCTATGAACACTGAAGCTTTCTTT. Its protein product is CASSSSMNTEAFF.

There are a few counts of this clone. J is TRBJ1-2 and V is TRBV7-9; D is perhaps TRBD1 (5 bases). This CDR3 comprises 12 residues. The V end was cut by 7 bases, the J end by 5 bases, with 11 bases between. Germline V gene lookup returns CDR1 SEHNR and CDR2 FQNEAQ (reference sequence). DNA of the CDR3: TGTGCCAGCACACAGGATCAGTATGGCTACACCTTC. It codes for CASTQDQYGYTF.

J is TRBJ2-5 and V is TRBV20-1; D unclear. Germline loops: CDR1 DFQATT, CDR2 SNEGSKA (reference sequence). Trimming cost V 7 bases and J 3 bases, with 9 bases left between them. The CDR3 runs to 11 residues. This CDR3 is CSVGRKETQYF. CDR3 nucleotide sequence: TGCAGTGTGGGCAGAAAAGAGACCCAGTACTTC.

Note on this clone: This sample also contains other DNA sequences that code for the same CDR3. The chain recombines TRBV5-1 with TRBJ2-3, with D possibly being TRBD2 (6 bases). V was clipped by 4 bases and J by 1 base, with 7 bases between them. The CDR3 totals 13 residues. Germline loops: CDR1 SGHRS, CDR2 YFSETQ. The CDR3 nucleotides read TGCGCCAGCAGCCCGGGGGGCACAGATACGCAGTATTTT. Protein sequence: CASSPGGTDTQYF.

V gene TRBV15 combines with J gene TRBJ1-2, with D maybe TRBD1 (5 bases). This CDR3 region has 15 residues. Germline lookup yields CDR1 LNHNV and CDR2 YYDKDF (reference sequence). Deletions cut 1 base from V and 3 bases from J, with 12 bases between. The CDR3 DNA follows: TGTGCCACCAGCAGAGGACTGGGGGGGGACTATGGCTACACCTTC. It codes for CATSRGLGGDYGYTF.

As for this clone: The DNA is omitted, as the CDR3 cannot be located on it reliably, and the CDR3 follows TCRdb's listing. This sequence joins TRBV21-1 and TRBJ1-3. TRBV21-1 is reported as a pseudogene. Termini included, the CDR3 measures 15 amino acids. The CDR3 protein is CAGRVIFAAGNTIYF.

This chain links TRBV28 with TRBJ1-1; no reliable D call. Per germline, CDR1 MDHEN and CDR2 SYDVKM. The ends were cut back, 3 bases at V and 4 bases at J, with 12 bases in the middle. This CDR3 comprises 14 residues. The CDR3: CASSFQMRGTEAFF. The CDR3 DNA reads as TGTGCCAGCAGTTTCCAGATGCGCGGCACTGAAGCTTTCTTT.

CDR3 in DNA: TGTGCCAGCAGTGAAGGGCGGACTAGCGGGAGCACAGATACGCAGTATTTT. Its protein product is CASSEGRTSGSTDTQYF. The chain links TRBV6-1 to TRBJ2-3, with 11 bases fitting TRBD2. The J segment lost 0 bases and the V segment lost 1 base, leaving 3 bases of the junction unmatched. This CDR3 has 17 residues. Looked up from germline, CDR1 is MNHNS and CDR2 is SASEGT.

The rearrangement uses TRBV3-1 (or the pseudogene TRBV3-2) and TRBJ2-1, with D perhaps matching TRBD2 (6 bases). This CDR3 comprises 17 residues. V lost 2 bases and J 0 bases, leaving 14 bases between the germline ends. The germline gives CDR1 LGHDT, CDR2 YNNKEL (reference sequence). CDR3 coding DNA: TGTGCCAGCAGCCAAACCCCCGGAGGGTCCTCCTACAATGAGCAGTTCTTC. The encoded protein is CASSQTPGGSSYNEQFF.

The V call is TRBV3-1 (or the pseudogene TRBV3-2), the J call TRBJ2-5; 7 bases line up with TRBD1. The CDR3 covers 15 residues. The germline CDR1 and CDR2 sequences are LGHDT and YNNKEL (reference sequence). The V segment lost 2 bases and the J segment 2 bases; nucleotides outside the gene matches: 5. CDR3 residues: CASSQQGVVQETQYF. The CDR3 bases are TGTGCCAGCAGCCAACAGGGGGTAGTACAAGAGACCCAGTACTTC.

The chain employs TRBV9 and TRBJ2-1; D possibly corresponds to TRBD2 (6 bases). From germline, CDR1 is SGDLS and CDR2 YYNGEE. The length of the CDR3 is 15 residues. Deletions cut 3 bases from V and 5 bases from J, with 15 bases between. The CDR3 sequence is CASSAGLRENNEQFF. In nucleotides, the CDR3 is TGTGCCAGCAGCGCGGGACTCAGAGAGAACAATGAGCAGTTCTTC.